One and the same sample provided the 22 T cell receptor beta chains below, sequenced in a study of T cells after yellow fever vaccination. A single record per CDR3 protein comes from TCRdb applying MiXCR to the 5' RACE reads. Seen here are approximately 580,000 distinct CDR3 sequences, 17% observed once, and the top ten hold 17%. Sequenced material: PBMCs, taken less than 6 days after the first yellow fever vaccination. These receptor sequences come from a man aged 18 to 29 who received the YFV17D yellow fever vaccine.

This rearrangement joins TRBV4-2 to TRBJ1-5; D is unresolved. This CDR3 is 16 amino acids long. V was shortened by 0 bases and J by 2 bases, with 11 bases between the two germline ends. Germline V gene data show CDR1 as LGHNA and CDR2 as YNFKEQ. The CDR3 spells CASSQDAAGGNQPQHF. In nucleotides, the CDR3 is TGTGCCAGCAGCCAAGATGCGGCAGGAGGCAATCAGCCCCAGCATTTT.

This sequence joins TRBV4-1 and TRBJ2-1; 9 positions agree with TRBD2. Germline CDR1 reads MGHRA; CDR2 reads YSYEKL. This CDR3 has 15 residues. Trimming removed 2 bases from V and 5 bases from J; junction bases left unmatched: 4. CDR3 amino acids: CASSQSSGENNEQFF. The CDR3 DNA is TGCGCCAGCAGCCAATCTAGCGGGGAAAACAATGAGCAGTTCTTC.

The J gene is TRBJ2-3, the V gene TRBV7-2; the D is unclear. The V end lost 3 bases, the J end lost 3 bases, and 7 bases lay between the germline ends. Germline V gene sequence: CDR1 SGHTA, CDR2 FQGNSA. The CDR3 sequence is 13 residues long. The DNA for the CDR3 is TGTGCCAGCAGCTTCGGTATTACAGATACGCAGTATTTT. It yields the protein CASSFGITDTQYF.

The genes are TRBV30 and TRBJ1-6; TRBD1 might be the D (5 bases). Germline CDR1 GTSNPN, CDR2 SVGIG (reference sequence). The CDR3 spans 12 residues. Deletions cut 3 bases from V and 9 bases from J, with 9 bases between. The CDR3 coding sequence is TGTGCCTGGAGGGGGGATGGTTCACCCCTCCACTTT. Translating gives CAWRGDGSPLHF.

This clonotype was counted a few times. The chain joins TRBV11-1 to TRBJ2-3; tentatively, D is TRBD1 or TRBD2 (5 bases each). Trimming took 5 bases from V and 1 from J, leaving 25 bases between them. Germline V lookup: CDR1 SGHAT, CDR2 FQDESV (reference sequence). This CDR3 is built from 19 residues. In DNA form, the CDR3 reads TGTGCCAGCAGCCAGACAAACCCCCCTCGTGGGGGAGGCACAGATACGCAGTATTTT. This gives the protein CASSQTNPPRGGGTDTQYF.

This clonotype was seen at least ten times. V gene TRBV4-2 combines with J gene TRBJ2-2; either TRBD1 or TRBD2 may supply D (5 bases each). Germline V lookup: CDR1 LGHNA, CDR2 YNFKEQ. There are 16 residues in the CDR3. V was clipped by 0 bases and J by 4 bases, with 12 bases between them. The CDR3 sequence is CASSQEGDPSTGELFF. Here the CDR3 DNA reads TGTGCCAGCAGCCAAGAGGGGGACCCCTCCACCGGGGAGCTGTTTTTT.

This clonotype was picked up a small number of times. V and J are TRBV4-1 and TRBJ2-7; D is ambiguous. Germline V gene sequence: CDR1 MGHRA, CDR2 YSYEKL. The CDR3 has 17 residues. Trimming cost V 0 bases and J 4 bases, with 19 bases left between them. Here the CDR3 reads CASSQDRARGFVYEQYF. For the CDR3, the DNA is TGCGCCAGCAGCCAAGATCGAGCGAGAGGATTTGTATACGAGCAGTACTTC.

This clonotype was picked up a small number of times. The rearrangement links TRBV3-1 to TRBJ2-7, with TRBD1 matching 11 bases. Looked up from germline, CDR1 is LGHDT and CDR2 is YNNKEL (reference sequence). This CDR3 is 14 amino acids long. With V trimmed by 5 bases and J by 4 bases, 4 bases remained unmatched. The CDR3 DNA is TGTGCCAGCAGCTACCGGGACAGGGGGTACGAGCAGTACTTC. This encodes CASSYRDRGYEQYF.

This chain joins TRBV11-2 and TRBJ2-7; the D gene is possibly TRBD2 (6 bases). V lost 5 bases, J lost 0 bases, and 14 bases lay in between. The CDR3 loop spans 15 amino acids. CDR1 and CDR2 (germline): SGHAT, FQNNGV. In DNA form, the CDR3 reads TGTGCCAGCAGCCCAGGGCGGGGAAGCTCCTACGAGCAGTACTTC. It yields the protein CASSPGRGSSYEQYF. The whole variable domain, filled in from reference TRBV11-2 and TRBJ2-7, reads EAGVAQSPRYKIIEKRQSVAFWCNPISGHATLYWYQQILGQGPKLLIQFQNNGVVDDSQLPKDRFSAERLKGVDSTLKIQPAKLEDSAVYLCASSPGRGSSYEQYFGPGTRLTVT.

This chain uses TRBV18 with TRBJ1-5, with 7 positions matching TRBD1. There are 17 residues in the CDR3. Trimming at V came to 1 base and at J to 6 bases, leaving 12 bases not matched to a gene. CDR1 is KGHSH, CDR2 LQKENI, per germline. The chain's CDR3 is CASSPREGGAYSQPQHF. As DNA, the CDR3 is TGTGCCAGCTCACCACGAGAAGGGGGCGCTTACAGTCAGCCCCAGCATTTT.

This clonotype was found many times. This sequence joins TRBV5-1 and TRBJ2-3; tentatively, D is TRBD1 (5 bases). Per the germline V gene, CDR1 is SGHRS and CDR2 is YFSETQ. Trimming shortened V by 2 bases and J by 5 bases, and 9 bases separated the two germline ends. The CDR3 spans 13 residues. The CDR3: CASSFDQGDTQYF. The DNA of the CDR3 is TGCGCCAGCAGCTTCGACCAGGGAGATACGCAGTATTTT.

This clonotype was counted a few times. V usage is TRBV6-1 and J usage is TRBJ1-6; 8 positions agree with TRBD1. The CDR3 totals 16 residues. Losses at the gene ends were 5 bases for V and 10 bases for J; bases not matched to a gene: 13. Germline CDR1 is MNHNS and CDR2 is SASEGT. CDR3 sequence reads: CASSLTSTGVGSPLHF. CDR3 DNA sequence: TGTGCCAGCAGTCTGACCTCGACAGGGGTCGGCTCACCCCTCCACTTT.

V and J are TRBV12-3 or TRBV12-4 and TRBJ2-5, with 7 bases identical to TRBD2. The CDR3 covers 15 residues. J lost 0 bases, V lost 4 bases, and 5 bases had no gene match. The CDR3 loop is CASSCGRGNQETQYF. CDR3 bases: TGTGCCAGCAGTTGTGGGCGGGGGAACCAAGAGACCCAGTACTTC.

The V gene is TRBV5-1, the J gene TRBJ1-4; D is perhaps TRBD1 (6 bases). The CDR3 sequence is 16 residues long. Germline V CDR1 and CDR2: SGHRS, YFSETQ. V dropped 0 bases and J dropped 5 bases, with 14 bases sitting between them. The CDR3 is CASSLEGGGYNEKLFF. As DNA, the CDR3 is TGCGCCAGCAGCTTGGAGGGGGGGGGCTACAATGAAAAACTGTTTTTT. The whole variable domain, filled in from reference TRBV5-1 and TRBJ1-4, reads KAGVTQTPRYLIKTRGQQVTLSCSPISGHRSVSWYQQTPGQGLQFLFEYFSETQRNKGNFPGRFSGRQFSNSRSEMNVSTLELGDSALYLCASSLEGGGYNEKLFFGSGTQLSVL.

The chain joins TRBV6-1 to TRBJ2-7; D is tentatively TRBD1 or TRBD2 (6 bases each). Germline CDR1 is MNHNS and CDR2 is SASEGT. V was pared by 8 bases and J by 2 bases, with 22 bases between. The CDR3 loop spans 16 amino acids. The CDR3 region is CASGRLIWGAPYEQYF. The CDR3 region has the DNA TGTGCCAGCGGCCGGTTAATATGGGGGGCCCCCTACGAGCAGTACTTC.

This clonotype was counted between two and nine times. The chain's CDR3 is CASSPGSALITDTQYF. CDR3 DNA: TGTGCCAGCTCACCAGGATCCGCCCTCATCACAGATACGCAGTATTTT. The chain recombines TRBV18 with TRBJ2-3; no definite D call. Trimming left V 2 bases short and J 2 bases short, with 14 bases between. This CDR3 has 16 amino acids. Germline lookup yields CDR1 KGHSH and CDR2 LQKENI.

The chain combines TRBV18 with TRBJ1-2, with TRBD1 matching 8 bases. V lost 4 bases to trimming and J lost 2 bases; unmatched junction nucleotides: 0. The CDR3 runs 13 residues. Germline CDR1 KGHSH, CDR2 LQKENI. Here the CDR3 reads CASSRTGNYGYTF. Here the CDR3 DNA reads TGTGCCAGCTCACGGACAGGGAACTATGGCTACACCTTC.

This clonotype occurred a few times. The chain carries TRBV7-2 and TRBJ2-1; possibly TRBD2 for D (6 bases). The CDR3 runs to 15 residues. Germline CDR1 is SGHTA and CDR2 is FQGNSA. V lost 6 bases and J 2 bases, leaving 14 bases between the germline ends. CDR3: CASRPHSGAYNEQFF. CDR3 coding DNA: TGTGCCAGCAGGCCACATAGCGGAGCCTACAATGAGCAGTTCTTC. Full variable domain (remainder filled in from reference TRBV7-2 and TRBJ2-1): GAGVSQSPSNKVTEKGKDVELRCDPISGHTALYWYRQSLGQGLEFLIYFQGNSAPDKSGLPSDRFSAERTGGSVSTLTIQRTQQEDSAVYLCASRPHSGAYNEQFFGPGTRLTVL.

This clonotype was recorded a few times. The V call is TRBV7-2, the J call TRBJ1-5; 8 bases are a match to TRBD1. CDR1 is SGHTA and CDR2 is FQGNSA in the germline V gene. The ends lost 8 bases at V and 0 bases at J; junction bases unmatched: 6. CDR3 length: 15 residues. The CDR3 sequence: CASADRAHSNQPQHF. The CDR3 DNA follows: TGTGCCAGCGCGGACAGGGCCCATAGCAATCAGCCCCAGCATTTT.

This clonotype was detected a few times. This sequence joins TRBV24-1 and TRBJ1-3; tentatively, D is TRBD1 (6 bases). There are 12 residues in the CDR3. Germline CDR1 and CDR2: KGHDR and SFDVKD. The V gene lost 4 bases and the J gene lost 8 bases, with 8 bases spanning the gap. The CDR3 protein is CATSERGDTIYF. Here the CDR3 DNA reads TGTGCCACCAGTGAAAGGGGGGACACCATATATTTT.

This clonotype was detected a few times. V gene TRBV27 combines with J gene TRBJ2-2; possibly TRBD1 for D (5 bases). The CDR3 is made up of 14 amino acids. CDR1 and CDR2 (germline): MNHEY, SMNVEV (reference sequence). V lost 6 bases and J lost 2, with 10 bases in between. The CDR3 is CASRPTVNTGELFF. The CDR3 DNA follows: TGTGCCAGCAGGCCGACAGTTAACACCGGGGAGCTGTTTTTT.

Only a few counts were recorded for this clonotype. The V and J genes are TRBV12-3 or TRBV12-4 and TRBJ1-4; D gene unclear. This CDR3 region has 11 residues. V was clipped by 6 bases and J by 8 bases, with 7 bases between them. The CDR3 reads CASRGAEKLFF. DNA for the CDR3: TGTGCCAGCAGAGGCGCCGAAAAACTGTTTTTT.